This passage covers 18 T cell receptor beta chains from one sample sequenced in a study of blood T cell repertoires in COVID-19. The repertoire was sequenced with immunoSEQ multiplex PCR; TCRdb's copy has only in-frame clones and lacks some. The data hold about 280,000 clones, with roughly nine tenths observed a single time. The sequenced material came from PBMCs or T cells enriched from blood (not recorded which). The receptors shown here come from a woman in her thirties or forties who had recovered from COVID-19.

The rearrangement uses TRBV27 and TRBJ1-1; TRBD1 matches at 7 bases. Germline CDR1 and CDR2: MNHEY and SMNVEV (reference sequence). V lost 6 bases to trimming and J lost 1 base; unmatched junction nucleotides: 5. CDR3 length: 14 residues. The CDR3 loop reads CASSAWDRNTEAFF. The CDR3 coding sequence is TGTGCCAGCAGCGCCTGGGACAGGAACACTGAAGCTTTCTTT.

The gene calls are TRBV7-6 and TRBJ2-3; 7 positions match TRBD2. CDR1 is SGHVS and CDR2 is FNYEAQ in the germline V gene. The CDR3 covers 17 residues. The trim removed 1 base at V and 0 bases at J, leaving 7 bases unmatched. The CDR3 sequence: CASSLGPSGASTDTQYF. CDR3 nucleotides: TGTGCCAGCAGCTTAGGGCCTAGCGGTGCTAGCACAGATACGCAGTATTTT.

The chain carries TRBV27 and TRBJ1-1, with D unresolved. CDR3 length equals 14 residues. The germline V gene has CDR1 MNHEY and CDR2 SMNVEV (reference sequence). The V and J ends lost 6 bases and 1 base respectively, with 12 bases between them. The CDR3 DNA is TGTGCCAGCAGAACCCTGGCAAGGAACACTGAAGCTTTCTTT. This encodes CASRTLARNTEAFF.

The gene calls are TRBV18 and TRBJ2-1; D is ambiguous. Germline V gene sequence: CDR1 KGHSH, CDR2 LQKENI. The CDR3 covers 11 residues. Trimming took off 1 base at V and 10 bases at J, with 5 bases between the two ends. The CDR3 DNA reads TGTGCCAGCTCACCACGGCGGGAGCAGTTCTTC. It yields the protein CASSPRREQFF.

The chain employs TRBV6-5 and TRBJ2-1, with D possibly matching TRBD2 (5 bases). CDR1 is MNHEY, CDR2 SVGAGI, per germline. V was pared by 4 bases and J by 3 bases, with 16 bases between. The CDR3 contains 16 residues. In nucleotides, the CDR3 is TGTGCCAGCAGTTCTGGGCGCTCCGAGGGCTACAATGAGCAGTTCTTC. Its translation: CASSSGRSEGYNEQFF.

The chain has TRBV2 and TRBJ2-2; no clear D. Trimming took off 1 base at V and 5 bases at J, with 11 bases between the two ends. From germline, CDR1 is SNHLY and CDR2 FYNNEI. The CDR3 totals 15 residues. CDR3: CASSEGLVATGELFF. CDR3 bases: TGTGCCAGCAGTGAAGGGCTAGTTGCAACCGGGGAGCTGTTTTTT.

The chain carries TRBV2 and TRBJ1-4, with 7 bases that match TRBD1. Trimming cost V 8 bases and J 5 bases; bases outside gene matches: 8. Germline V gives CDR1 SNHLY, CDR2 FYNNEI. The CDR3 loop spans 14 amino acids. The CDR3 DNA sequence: TGTGCCAGCCGGCGGGACAGCTCAAATGAAAAACTGTTTTTT. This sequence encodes CASRRDSSNEKLFF.

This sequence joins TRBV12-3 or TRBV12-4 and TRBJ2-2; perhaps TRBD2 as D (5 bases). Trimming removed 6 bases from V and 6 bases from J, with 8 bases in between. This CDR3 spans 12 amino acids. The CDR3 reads CASRLGAGELFF. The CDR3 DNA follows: TGTGCCAGCAGACTCGGGGCCGGGGAGCTGTTTTTT.

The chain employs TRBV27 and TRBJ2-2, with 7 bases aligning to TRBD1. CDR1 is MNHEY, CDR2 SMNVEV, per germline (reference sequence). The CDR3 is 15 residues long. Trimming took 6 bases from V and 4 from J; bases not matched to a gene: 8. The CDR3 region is CASSREGQITGELFF. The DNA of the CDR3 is TGTGCCAGCAGCCGCGAGGGACAGATCACCGGGGAGCTGTTTTTT.

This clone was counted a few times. This CDR3 is CASSPRLAGGETQYF. In DNA form, the CDR3 reads TGTGCCAGCAGCCCAAGACTAGCGGGGGGGGAGACCCAGTACTTC. The V call is TRBV3-1 (or the pseudogene TRBV3-2), the J call TRBJ2-5; 14 positions agree with TRBD2. CDR3 length: 15 amino acids. V shed 4 bases, J shed 5 bases, and the junction held 3 bases outside the gene matches. Germline V gene data show CDR1 as LGHDT and CDR2 as YNNKEL (reference sequence).

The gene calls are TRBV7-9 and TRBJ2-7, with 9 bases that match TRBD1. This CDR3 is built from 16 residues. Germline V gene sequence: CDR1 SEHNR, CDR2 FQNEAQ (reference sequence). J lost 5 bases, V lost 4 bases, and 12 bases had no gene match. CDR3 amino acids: CASSSPSPGQGDEQYF. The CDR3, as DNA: TGTGCCAGCAGCTCCCCCTCCCCGGGACAGGGAGACGAGCAGTACTTC.

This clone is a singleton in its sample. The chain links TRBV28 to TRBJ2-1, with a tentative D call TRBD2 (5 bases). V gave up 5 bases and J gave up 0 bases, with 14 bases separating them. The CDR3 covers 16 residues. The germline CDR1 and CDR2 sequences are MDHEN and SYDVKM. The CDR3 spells CASSAPSRSSYNEQFF. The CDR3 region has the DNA TGTGCCAGCAGTGCTCCTAGCCGAAGCTCCTACAATGAGCAGTTCTTC.

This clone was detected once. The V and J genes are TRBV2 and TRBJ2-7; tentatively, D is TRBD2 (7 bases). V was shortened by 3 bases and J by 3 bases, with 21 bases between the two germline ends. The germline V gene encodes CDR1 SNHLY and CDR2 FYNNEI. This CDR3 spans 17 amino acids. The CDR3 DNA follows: TGTGCCAGCAGTGAGGACGGGGGGCTAGCGGTGTTCTACGAGCAGTACTTC. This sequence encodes CASSEDGGLAVFYEQYF.

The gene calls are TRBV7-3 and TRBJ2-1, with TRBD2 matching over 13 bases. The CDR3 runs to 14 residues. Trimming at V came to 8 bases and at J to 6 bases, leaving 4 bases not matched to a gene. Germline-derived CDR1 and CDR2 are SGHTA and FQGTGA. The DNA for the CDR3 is TGTGCCAGCGGACTAGCGGGAGCAGGCAATGAGCAGTTCTTC. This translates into CASGLAGAGNEQFF.

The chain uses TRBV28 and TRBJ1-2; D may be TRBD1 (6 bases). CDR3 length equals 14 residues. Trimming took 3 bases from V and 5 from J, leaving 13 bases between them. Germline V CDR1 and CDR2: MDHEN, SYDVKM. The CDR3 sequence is CASSLGGQGYGYTF. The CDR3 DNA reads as TGTGCCAGCAGTTTGGGGGGGCAGGGGTATGGCTACACCTTC.

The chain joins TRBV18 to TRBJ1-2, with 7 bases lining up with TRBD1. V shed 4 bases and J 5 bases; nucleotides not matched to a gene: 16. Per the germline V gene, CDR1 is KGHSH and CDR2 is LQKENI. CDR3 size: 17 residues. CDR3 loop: CASSRGPGQVREYGYTF. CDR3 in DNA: TGTGCCAGCTCACGCGGGCCCGGACAGGTGCGGGAATATGGCTACACCTTC. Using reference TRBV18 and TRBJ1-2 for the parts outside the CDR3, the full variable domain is NAGVMQNPRHLVRRRGQEARLRCSPMKGHSHVYWYRQLPEEGLKFMVYLQKENIIDESGMPKERFSAEFPKEGPSILRIQQVVRGDSAAYFCASSRGPGQVREYGYTFGSGTRLTVV.

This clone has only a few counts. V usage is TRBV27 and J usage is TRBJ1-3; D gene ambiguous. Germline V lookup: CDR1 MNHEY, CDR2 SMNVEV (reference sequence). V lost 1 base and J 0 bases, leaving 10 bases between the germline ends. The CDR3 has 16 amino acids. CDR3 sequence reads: CASSLYAGLSGNTIYF. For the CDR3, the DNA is TGTGCCAGCAGTTTATATGCGGGCCTCTCTGGAAACACCATATATTTT.

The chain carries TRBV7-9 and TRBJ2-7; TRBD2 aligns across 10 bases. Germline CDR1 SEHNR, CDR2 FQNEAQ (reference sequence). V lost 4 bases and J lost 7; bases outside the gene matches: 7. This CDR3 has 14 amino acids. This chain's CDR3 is CASSSPGLAWEQYF. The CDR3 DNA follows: TGTGCCAGCAGCTCTCCGGGACTAGCGTGGGAGCAGTACTTC.